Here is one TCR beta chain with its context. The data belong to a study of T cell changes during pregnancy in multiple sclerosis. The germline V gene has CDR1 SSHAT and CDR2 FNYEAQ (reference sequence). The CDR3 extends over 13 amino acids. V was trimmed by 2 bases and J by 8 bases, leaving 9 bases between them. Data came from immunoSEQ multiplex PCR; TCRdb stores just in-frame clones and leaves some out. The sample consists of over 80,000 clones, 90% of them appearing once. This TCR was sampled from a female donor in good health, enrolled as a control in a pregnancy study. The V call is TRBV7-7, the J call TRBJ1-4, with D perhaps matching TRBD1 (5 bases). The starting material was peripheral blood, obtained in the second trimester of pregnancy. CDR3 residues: CASSLRTGEKLFF. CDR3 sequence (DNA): TGTGCCAGCAGCTTACGTACAGGAGAAAAACTGTTTTTT.